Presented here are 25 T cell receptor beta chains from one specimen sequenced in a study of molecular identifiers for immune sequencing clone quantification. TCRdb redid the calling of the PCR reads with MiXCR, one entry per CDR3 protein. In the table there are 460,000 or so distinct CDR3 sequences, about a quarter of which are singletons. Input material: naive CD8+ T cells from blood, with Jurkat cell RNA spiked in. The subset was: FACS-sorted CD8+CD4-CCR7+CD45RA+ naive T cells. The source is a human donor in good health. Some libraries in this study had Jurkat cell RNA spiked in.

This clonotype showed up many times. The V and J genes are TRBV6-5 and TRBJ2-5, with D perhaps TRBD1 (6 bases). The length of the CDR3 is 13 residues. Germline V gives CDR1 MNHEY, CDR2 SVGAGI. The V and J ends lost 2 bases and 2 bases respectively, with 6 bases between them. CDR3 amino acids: CASSYQGQETQYF. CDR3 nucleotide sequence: TGTGCCAGCAGTTACCAGGGGCAAGAGACCCAGTACTTC.

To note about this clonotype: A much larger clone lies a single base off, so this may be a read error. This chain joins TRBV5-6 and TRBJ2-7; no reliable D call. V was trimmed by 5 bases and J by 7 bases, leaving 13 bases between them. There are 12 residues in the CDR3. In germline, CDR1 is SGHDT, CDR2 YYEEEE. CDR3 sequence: CASSIPAKEQYF. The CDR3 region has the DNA TGTGCCAGCAGTATCCCTGCGAAGGAGCAGTACTTC. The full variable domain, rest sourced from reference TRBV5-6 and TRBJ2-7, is DAGVTQSPTHLIKTRGQQVTLRCSPKSGHDTVSWYQQALGQGPQFIFQYYEEEERQRGNFPDRFSGHQFPNYSSELNVNALLLGDSALYLCASSIPAKEQYFGPGTRLTVT.

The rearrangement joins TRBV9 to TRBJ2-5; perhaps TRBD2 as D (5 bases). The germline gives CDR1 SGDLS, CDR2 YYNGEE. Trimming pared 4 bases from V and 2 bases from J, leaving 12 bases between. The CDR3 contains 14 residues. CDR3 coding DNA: TGTGCCAGCAGCTCACTAGAAAAACAAGAGACCCAGTACTTC. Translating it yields CASSSLEKQETQYF.

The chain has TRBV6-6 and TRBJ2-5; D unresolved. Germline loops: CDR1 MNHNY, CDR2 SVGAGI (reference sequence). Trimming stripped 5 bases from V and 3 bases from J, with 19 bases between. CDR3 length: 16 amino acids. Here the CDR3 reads CASSTLGLSPEETQYF. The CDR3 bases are TGTGCCAGCAGTACTCTGGGCCTTTCACCTGAAGAGACCCAGTACTTC.

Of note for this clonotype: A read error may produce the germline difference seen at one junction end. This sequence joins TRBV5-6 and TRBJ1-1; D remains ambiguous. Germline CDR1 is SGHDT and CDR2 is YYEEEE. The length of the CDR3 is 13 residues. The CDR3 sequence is CASSQLEWTEALF. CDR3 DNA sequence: TGTGCCAGCAGTCAGTTGGAGTGGACTGAAGCTCTCTTT. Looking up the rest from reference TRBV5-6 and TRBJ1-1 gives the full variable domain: DAGVTQSPTHLIKTRGQQVTLRCSPKSGHDTVSWYQQALGQGPQFIFQYYEEEERQRGNFPDRFSGHQFPNYSSELNVNALLLGDSALYLCASSQLEWTEALFGQGTRLTVV.

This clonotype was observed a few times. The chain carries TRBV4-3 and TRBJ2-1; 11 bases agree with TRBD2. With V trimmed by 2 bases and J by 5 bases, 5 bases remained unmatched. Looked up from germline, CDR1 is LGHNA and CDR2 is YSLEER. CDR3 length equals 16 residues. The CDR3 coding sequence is TGCGCCAGCAGCCAATATCGACTAGCGGGAAACAATGAGCAGTTCTTC. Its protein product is CASSQYRLAGNNEQFF.

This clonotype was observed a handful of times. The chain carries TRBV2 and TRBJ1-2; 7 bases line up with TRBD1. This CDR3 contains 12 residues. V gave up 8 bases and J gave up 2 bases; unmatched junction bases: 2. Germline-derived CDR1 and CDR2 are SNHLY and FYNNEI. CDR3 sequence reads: CASEGQNYGYTF. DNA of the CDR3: TGTGCCAGCGAGGGACAGAACTATGGCTACACCTTC.

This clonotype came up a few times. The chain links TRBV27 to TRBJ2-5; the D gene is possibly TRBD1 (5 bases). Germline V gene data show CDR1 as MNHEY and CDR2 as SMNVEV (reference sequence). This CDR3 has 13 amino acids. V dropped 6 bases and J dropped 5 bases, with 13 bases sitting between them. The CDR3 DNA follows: TGTGCCAGCAGATTTAGGGGTGGGGAGACCCAGTACTTC. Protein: CASRFRGGETQYF.

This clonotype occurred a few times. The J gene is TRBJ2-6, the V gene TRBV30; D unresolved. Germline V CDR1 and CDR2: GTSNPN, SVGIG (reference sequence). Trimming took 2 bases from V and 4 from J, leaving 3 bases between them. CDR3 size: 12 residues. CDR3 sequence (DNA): TGTGCCTGGAGTCTCGGGGCCAACGTCCTGACTTTC. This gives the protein CAWSLGANVLTF.

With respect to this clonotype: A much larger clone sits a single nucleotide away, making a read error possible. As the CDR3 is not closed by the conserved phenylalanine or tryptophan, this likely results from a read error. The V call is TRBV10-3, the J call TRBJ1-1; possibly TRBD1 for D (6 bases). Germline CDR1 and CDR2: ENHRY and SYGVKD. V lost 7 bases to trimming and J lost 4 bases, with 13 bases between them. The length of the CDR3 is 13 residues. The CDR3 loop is CAIKGGAGTEAFS. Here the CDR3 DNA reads TGTGCCATCAAGGGGGGGGCCGGCACTGAAGCTTTCTCT.

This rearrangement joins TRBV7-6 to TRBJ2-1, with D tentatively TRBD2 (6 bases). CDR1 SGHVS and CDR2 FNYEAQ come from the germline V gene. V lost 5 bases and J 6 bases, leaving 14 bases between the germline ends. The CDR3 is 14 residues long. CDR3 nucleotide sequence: TGTGCCAGCAGCACACGACTAGGACCCAATGAGCAGTTCTTC. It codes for CASSTRLGPNEQFF. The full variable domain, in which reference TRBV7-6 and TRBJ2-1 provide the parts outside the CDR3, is GAGVSQSPRYKVTKRGQDVALRCDPISGHVSLYWYRQALGQGPEFLTYFNYEAQQDKSGLPNDRFSAERPEGSISTLTIQRTEQRDSAMYRCASSTRLGPNEQFFGPGTRLTVL.

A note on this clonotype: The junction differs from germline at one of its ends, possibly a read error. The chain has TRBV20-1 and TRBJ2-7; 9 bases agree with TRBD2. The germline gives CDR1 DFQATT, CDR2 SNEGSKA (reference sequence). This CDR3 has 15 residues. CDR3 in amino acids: CSARDWTSAVYEQYF. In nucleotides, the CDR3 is TGCAGTGCTCGAGATTGGACTAGCGCGGTCTACGAGCAGTACTTC.

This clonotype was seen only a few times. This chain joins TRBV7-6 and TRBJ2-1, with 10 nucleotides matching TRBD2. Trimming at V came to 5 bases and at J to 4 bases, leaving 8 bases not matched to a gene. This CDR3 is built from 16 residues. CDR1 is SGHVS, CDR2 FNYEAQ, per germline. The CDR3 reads CASSQRTSGPYNEQFF. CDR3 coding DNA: TGTGCCAGCAGCCAGCGGACTAGCGGACCTTACAATGAGCAGTTCTTC.

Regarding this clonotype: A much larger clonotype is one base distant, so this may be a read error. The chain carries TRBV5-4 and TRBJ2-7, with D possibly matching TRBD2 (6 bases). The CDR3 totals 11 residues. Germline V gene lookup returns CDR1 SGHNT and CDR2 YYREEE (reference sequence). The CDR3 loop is CAGKEGAEQHF. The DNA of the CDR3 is TGTGCCGGGAAGGAGGGCGCCGAGCAGCACTTC.

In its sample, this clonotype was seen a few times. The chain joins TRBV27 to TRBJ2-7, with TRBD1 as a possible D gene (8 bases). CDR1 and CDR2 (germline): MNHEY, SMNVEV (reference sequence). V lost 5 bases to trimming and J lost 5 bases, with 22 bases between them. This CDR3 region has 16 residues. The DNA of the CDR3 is TGTGCCAGCAGTCTACACCCCAGACAGGGGAGGGACGAGCAGTACTTC. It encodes CASSLHPRQGRDEQYF.

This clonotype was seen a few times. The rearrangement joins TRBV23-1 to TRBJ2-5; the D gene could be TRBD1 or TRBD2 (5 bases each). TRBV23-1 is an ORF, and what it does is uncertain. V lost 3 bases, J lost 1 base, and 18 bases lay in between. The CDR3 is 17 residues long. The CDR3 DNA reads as TGCGCCAGCAGTCACCCACAGACAGAGGGGAGCCAAGAGACCCAGTACTTC. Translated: CASSHPQTEGSQETQYF.

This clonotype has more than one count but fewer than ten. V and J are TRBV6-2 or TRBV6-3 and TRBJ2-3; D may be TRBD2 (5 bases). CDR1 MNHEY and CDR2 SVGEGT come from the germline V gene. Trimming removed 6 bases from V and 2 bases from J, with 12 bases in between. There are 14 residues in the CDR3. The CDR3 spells CASSRLKLTDTQYF. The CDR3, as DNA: TGTGCCAGCAGCCGACTAAAGCTCACAGATACGCAGTATTTT.

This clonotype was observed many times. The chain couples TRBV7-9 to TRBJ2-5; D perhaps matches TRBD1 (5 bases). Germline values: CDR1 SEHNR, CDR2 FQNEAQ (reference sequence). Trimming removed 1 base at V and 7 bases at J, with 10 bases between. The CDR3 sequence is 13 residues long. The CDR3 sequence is CASSLEDTLTQYF. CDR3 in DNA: TGTGCCAGCAGCTTAGAGGACACCCTGACCCAGTACTTC.

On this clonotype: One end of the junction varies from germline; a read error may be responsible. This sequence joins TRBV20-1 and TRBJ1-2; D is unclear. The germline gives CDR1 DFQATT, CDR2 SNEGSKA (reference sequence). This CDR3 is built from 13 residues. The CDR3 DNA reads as TGCAGTGCTAGAGTGCAGACCCACTATCGCTACACCTTC. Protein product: CSARVQTHYRYTF.

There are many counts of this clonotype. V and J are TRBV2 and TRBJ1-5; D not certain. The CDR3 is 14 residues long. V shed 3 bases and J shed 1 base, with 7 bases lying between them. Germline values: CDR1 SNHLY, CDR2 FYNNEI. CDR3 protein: CASSDRFSNQPQHF. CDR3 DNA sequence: TGTGCCAGCAGTGATCGGTTCAGCAATCAGCCCCAGCATTTT.

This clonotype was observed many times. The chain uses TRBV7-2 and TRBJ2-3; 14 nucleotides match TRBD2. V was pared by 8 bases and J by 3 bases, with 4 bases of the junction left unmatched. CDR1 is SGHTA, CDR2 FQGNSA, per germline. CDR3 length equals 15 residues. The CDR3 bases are TGTGCCAGCGGGACTAGCGGGAGTTTGACAGATACGCAGTATTTT. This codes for CASGTSGSLTDTQYF. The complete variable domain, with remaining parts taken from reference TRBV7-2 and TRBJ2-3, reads GAGVSQSPSNKVTEKGKDVELRCDPISGHTALYWYRQSLGQGLEFLIYFQGNSAPDKSGLPSDRFSAERTGGSVSTLTIQRTQQEDSAVYLCASGTSGSLTDTQYFGPGTRLTVL.

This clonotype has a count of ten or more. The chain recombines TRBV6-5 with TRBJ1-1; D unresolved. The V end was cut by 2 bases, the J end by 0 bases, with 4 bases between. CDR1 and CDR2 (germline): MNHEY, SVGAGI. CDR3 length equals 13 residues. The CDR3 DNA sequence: TGTGCCAGCAGTTACCAGATGAACACTGAAGCTTTCTTT. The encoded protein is CASSYQMNTEAFF.

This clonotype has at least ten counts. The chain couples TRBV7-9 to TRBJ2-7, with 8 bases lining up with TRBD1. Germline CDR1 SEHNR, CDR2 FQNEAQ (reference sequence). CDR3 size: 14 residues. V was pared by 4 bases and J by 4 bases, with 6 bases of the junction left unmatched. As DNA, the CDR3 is TGTGCCAGCAGCTCGCAGGGGGCAAGGTACGAGCAGTACTTC. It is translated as CASSSQGARYEQYF.

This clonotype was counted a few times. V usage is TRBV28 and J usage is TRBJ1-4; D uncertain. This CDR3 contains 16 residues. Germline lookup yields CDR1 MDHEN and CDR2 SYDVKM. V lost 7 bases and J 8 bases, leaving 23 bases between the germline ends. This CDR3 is CASTSLGIIGWEKLFF. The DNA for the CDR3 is TGTGCCAGCACATCTCTTGGGATTATCGGATGGGAAAAACTGTTTTTT.

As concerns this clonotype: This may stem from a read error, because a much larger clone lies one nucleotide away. This chain's CDR3 is CASSVNRDSSTGTQYF. The CDR3 coding sequence is TGTGCCAGCAGCGTAAACAGGGACAGTAGCACAGGTACGCAGTATTTT. The chain has TRBV9 and TRBJ2-3; TRBD1 aligns across 7 bases. Germline V lookup: CDR1 SGDLS, CDR2 YYNGEE. The CDR3 consists of 16 residues.